This T cell receptor (beta chain) was observed in a study of CD8 T cells in Susac syndrome (dated 2019 in TCRdb). At the level of the whole study: Repertoire sequencing was used to test whether CD8+ T cell activation and differentiation in Susac syndrome was antigen driven.

RNA was extracted with the RNeasy kit and roughly 0.45 to 1 ug was reverse transcribed using random hexamers. The immunoSEQ multiplex PCR assay, covering 54 Vbeta and 13 Jbeta segments, was used to amplify TCR beta CDR3 regions. PCR amplification bias was corrected by using a synthetic template baseline for primer optimization and computational correction. As for the original processing: Reads were assigned to V, D and J genes according to IMGT and analyzed in immunoSEQ Analyzer, with only productive sequences retained. Clonality was computed as one minus Shannon entropy normalized by log2 of the number of productive unique sequences. For each patient and control, public and private clones were evaluated within the 100 most prevalent clones. Clones were defined as Susac-specific if absent from the healthy and MS cohorts, from more than 900 published viral clones and from other ImmuneACCESS disease sequences. Using fastp trimming at Q25 and MiXCR clonotype assembly, TCRdb reanalyzed the public sequencing data and kept in-frame beta chains. Identical CDR3 protein sequences are pooled into one entry, listed with their most common genes and DNA. These V and J calls rely on TCRdb rather than the paper's analysis. The sample profile shows about 160,000 distinct CDR3 sequences; about 94% of them were found once. The ten top clones hold 0.13% of the sample.

On the study overall, not on this receptor specifically: The number of individuals in the TCR sequencing and HLA analysis was recognized as being relatively small.

Concerning this clonotype itself: Which antigen it targets is not known. No qualities accompany the bases; no much larger clone lies one base away.

Peripheral blood CD8+ and CD4+ T cells from healthy donors, Susac syndrome patients and multiple sclerosis patients were profiled using high-throughput TCR beta sequencing. Healthy donors were age- and sex-matched controls. Bulk CD8+ and CD4+ T cells were purified magnetically by negative isolation, whereas CD8+ TEMRA cells were enriched by FACS. Blood was drawn into EDTA tubes, processed within 24 hours, and PBMCs were isolated by density gradient centrifugation. PBMCs intended for TCR sequencing were cryopreserved in liquid nitrogen and thawed later in a water bath at 37 degrees C. The sorted or isolated CD4+, CD8+ and CD8+ TEMRA cells reached a purity of at least 90%. The germline V end is reduced by 1 base and the J end by 5 bases; junction bases left unmatched: 5. In the germline V gene, CDR1 corresponds to MGHRA and CDR2 to YSYEKL. The CDR3 goes from the cysteine to the phenylalanine over 15 residues. The entry retains the CDR3 DNA only, 45 bases that are in frame from base 1.

This TCR was sampled from a human donor in good health. The sequenced sample consisted of CD4+ T cells from PBMCs. The sequence joins TRBV4-1 to TRBJ2-4, and TRBD1 aligns with 7 junction nucleotides. The base sequence is TGCGCCAGCAGCCAAGTAAGGGGACAGCAAAACATTCAGTACTTC. This is translated as CASSQVRGQQNIQYF.